The 28 T cell receptor beta chains listed next were all sequenced from one sample in a study of a mutant IDH1 vaccine in newly diagnosed glioma. Time point reported: week 23, last vaccination. The vaccine gave 300 ug of a 20-mer mutant IDH1 peptide subcutaneously per dose. Only in-frame clones appear in the TCRdb table, and some are missing; sequencing was by immunoSEQ multiplex PCR. The profile shows about 20,000 clones, approximately 78% of them singletons. These receptors have no known antigen. This specimen was PBMCs, taken from a glioma patient whose treatment included an IDH1 peptide vaccine. These receptors originate from a man under 40 with glioma.

There are a few counts of this clone. This sequence joins TRBV19 and TRBJ1-1, with a possible D match to TRBD1 (6 bases). There are 15 residues in the CDR3. Germline assignment: CDR1 LNHDA and CDR2 SQIVND (reference sequence). The V end was cut by 3 bases, the J end by 2 bases, with 13 bases between. The CDR3 protein is CASSIFLGANTEAFF. CDR3 sequence (DNA): TGTGCCAGTAGTATCTTCTTGGGGGCCAACACTGAAGCTTTCTTT.

The rearrangement uses TRBV6-1 and TRBJ2-7; no clear D. Germline CDR1 MNHNS, CDR2 SASEGT. This CDR3 is 15 amino acids long. V was cut by 3 bases and J by 5 bases, with 17 bases left in between. The CDR3 nucleotides read TGTGCCAGCAGTGACCTGGACGAGGCCGTGGACGAGCAGTACTTC. The encoded protein is CASSDLDEAVDEQYF.

This clone was seen a single time. The rearrangement joins TRBV7-9 to TRBJ2-3; TRBD2 aligns across 8 bases. This CDR3 has 14 amino acids. Germline-derived CDR1 and CDR2 are SEHNR and FQNEAQ (reference sequence). The ends lost 3 bases at V and 4 bases at J; junction bases unmatched: 3. The CDR3 region has the DNA TGTGCCAGCAGCTTGGGACTAGTTTCAGATACGCAGTATTTT. Its translation: CASSLGLVSDTQYF.

This chain connects TRBV28 to TRBJ1-5; 8 positions agree with TRBD1. Germline V lookup: CDR1 MDHEN, CDR2 SYDVKM. The V segment lost 10 bases and the J segment 0 bases; nucleotides outside the gene matches: 11. The CDR3 extends over 16 amino acids. CDR3 nucleotide sequence: TGTGCCACCCAAACAGGGGGTGGCGATAGCAATCAGCCCCAGCATTTT. Translating it yields CATQTGGGDSNQPQHF.

This sequence joins TRBV7-8 and TRBJ1-2; perhaps TRBD1 as D (5 bases). Germline loops: CDR1 SGHVS, CDR2 FQNEAQ. The length of the CDR3 is 15 residues. The ends were cut back, 2 bases at V and 6 bases at J, with 16 bases in the middle. This CDR3 is CASSLWGRVQNGYTF. The CDR3 bases are TGTGCCAGCAGCTTATGGGGCAGGGTACAGAATGGCTACACCTTC.

CDR3 loop: CASGQIKETQYF. CDR3 nucleotides: TGTGCCAGCGGCCAGATCAAGGAGACCCAGTACTTC. The J gene is TRBJ2-5, the V gene TRBV5-6, with D uncertain. Deletions cut 7 bases from V and 5 bases from J, with 12 bases between. The germline gives CDR1 SGHDT, CDR2 YYEEEE. The CDR3 is made up of 12 amino acids.

The V and J genes are TRBV5-1 and TRBJ1-5; D possibly corresponds to TRBD1 (5 bases). V lost 2 bases and J 4 bases, leaving 10 bases between the germline ends. The CDR3 has 14 residues. Germline V lookup: CDR1 SGHRS, CDR2 YFSETQ. CDR3 loop: CASSFSGGNQPQHF. CDR3 bases: TGCGCCAGCAGCTTTAGTGGGGGGAATCAGCCCCAGCATTTT. The variable domain in full, with the rest retrieved from reference TRBV5-1 and TRBJ1-5, is KAGVTQTPRYLIKTRGQQVTLSCSPISGHRSVSWYQQTPGQGLQFLFEYFSETQRNKGNFPGRFSGRQFSNSRSEMNVSTLELGDSALYLCASSFSGGNQPQHFGDGTRLSIL.

This chain links TRBV7-9 with TRBJ2-7; 9 bases line up with TRBD2. The J segment lost 1 base and the V segment lost 5 bases, leaving 3 bases of the junction unmatched. Germline CDR1 SEHNR, CDR2 FQNEAQ (reference sequence). The CDR3 has 14 amino acids. This CDR3 is CASSAGLASYEQYF. CDR3 DNA sequence: TGTGCCAGCAGCGCAGGACTAGCGTCCTACGAGCAGTACTTC. The whole variable domain, remainder taken from reference TRBV7-9 and TRBJ2-7, is DTGVSQNPRHKITKRGQNVTFRCDPISEHNRLYWYRQTLGQGPEFLTYFQNEAQLEKSRLLSDRFSAERPKGSFSTLEIQRTEQGDSAMYLCASSAGLASYEQYFGPGTRLTVT.

The V and J genes are TRBV28 and TRBJ2-1, with 10 positions matching TRBD2. The CDR3 sequence is 18 residues long. V was clipped by 4 bases and J by 8 bases; unmatched bases: 17. The germline V gene encodes CDR1 MDHEN and CDR2 SYDVKM. The CDR3 coding sequence is TGTGCCAGCAGTTCCCGTTTTAGCGGGAGGCCGGTTAATGATGAGCAGTTCTTC. Translation: CASSSRFSGRPVNDEQFF. Together with reference TRBV28 and TRBJ2-1, the CDR3 gives the full variable domain: DVKVTQSSRYLVKRTGEKVFLECVQDMDHENMFWYRQDPGLGLRLIYFSYDVKMKEKGDIPEGYSVSREKKERFSLILESASTNQTSMYLCASSSRFSGRPVNDEQFFGPGTRLTVL.

CDR3 protein: CASSYGGGSDEQYF. The CDR3 nucleotides read TGCGCCAGCAGCTACGGGGGAGGTTCGGACGAGCAGTACTTC. V usage is TRBV5-1 and J usage is TRBJ2-7; maybe TRBD2 (6 bases). V lost 3 bases, J lost 5 bases, and 15 bases lay in between. From germline, CDR1 is SGHRS and CDR2 YFSETQ. CDR3 length equals 14 residues.

The CDR3 DNA reads TGTGCCAGCAGCCCGGGACAGTCGAACACTGAAGCTTTCTTT. This codes for CASSPGQSNTEAFF. The chain recombines TRBV7-9 with TRBJ1-1; TRBD1 agrees at 7 bases. The CDR3 has 14 amino acids. The trim removed 5 bases at V and 1 base at J, leaving 4 bases unmatched. The germline CDR1 and CDR2 sequences are SEHNR and FQNEAQ (reference sequence). Drawing the rest from reference TRBV7-9 and TRBJ1-1, the complete variable domain is DTGVSQNPRHKITKRGQNVTFRCDPISEHNRLYWYRQTLGQGPEFLTYFQNEAQLEKSRLLSDRFSAERPKGSFSTLEIQRTEQGDSAMYLCASSPGQSNTEAFFGQGTRLTVV.

The chain carries TRBV5-1 and TRBJ2-7; 10 positions match TRBD2. CDR1 and CDR2 from the germline V gene are SGHRS and YFSETQ. The J segment lost 3 bases and the V segment lost 0 bases, leaving 3 bases of the junction unmatched. The CDR3 totals 15 residues. The CDR3 coding sequence is TGCGCCAGCAGCTTGGAGGCTAGCGGGAGCTACGAGCAGTACTTC. This codes for CASSLEASGSYEQYF.

V gene TRBV5-4 combines with J gene TRBJ2-7, with D uncertain. The ends were cut back, 1 base at V and 5 bases at J, with 7 bases in the middle. The CDR3 is made up of 12 amino acids. The germline V gene has CDR1 SGHNT and CDR2 YYREEE (reference sequence). The chain's CDR3 is CASSLLKDEQYF. The CDR3 DNA sequence: TGTGCCAGCAGCTTGTTGAAAGACGAGCAGTACTTC. Variable domain in full (rest from reference TRBV5-4 and TRBJ2-7): ETGVTQSPTHLIKTRGQQVTLRCSSQSGHNTVSWYQQALGQGPQFIFQYYREEENGRGNFPPRFSGLQFPNYSSELNVNALELDDSALYLCASSLLKDEQYFGPGTRLTVT.

This chain uses TRBV10-3 with TRBJ1-1; 12 bases map to TRBD1. With V trimmed by 6 bases and J by 0 bases, 5 bases remained unmatched. This CDR3 has 16 residues. Germline V lookup: CDR1 ENHRY, CDR2 SYGVKD. The CDR3 loop reads CAISPGQGAVNTEAFF. The CDR3 DNA follows: TGTGCCATCAGCCCGGGACAGGGGGCGGTGAACACTGAAGCTTTCTTT.

The rearrangement joins TRBV7-9 to TRBJ2-7; no clear D gene. Deletions cut 5 bases from V and 7 bases from J, with 15 bases between. From germline, CDR1 is SEHNR and CDR2 FQNEAQ (reference sequence). The CDR3 loop spans 13 amino acids. The CDR3 DNA reads TGTGCCAGCAGCATACCTGGGGTTGCGGAGCAGTACTTC. Its protein is CASSIPGVAEQYF.

The chain joins TRBV6-5 to TRBJ2-3, with TRBD2 matching over 7 bases. The trim removed 2 bases at V and 3 bases at J, leaving 8 bases unmatched. Per the germline V gene, CDR1 is MNHEY and CDR2 is SVGAGI. The CDR3 length is 16 residues. The CDR3, as DNA: TGTGCCAGCAGTTACGAAGGTGACGGGGGGACAGATACGCAGTATTTT. Its translation is CASSYEGDGGTDTQYF.

The chain links TRBV10-3 to TRBJ2-7; tentatively, D is TRBD1 (6 bases). This CDR3 is 12 amino acids long. Germline V gene sequence: CDR1 ENHRY, CDR2 SYGVKD. Trimming took off 10 bases at V and 1 base at J, with 11 bases between the two ends. This CDR3 is CATMDSSYEQYF. In DNA, the CDR3 is TGTGCCACCATGGACAGTTCCTACGAGCAGTACTTC.

J is TRBJ1-3 and V is TRBV6-6; TRBD1 aligns across 9 bases. Germline CDR1 and CDR2: MNHNY and SVGAGI (reference sequence). The CDR3 length is 15 residues. Unmatched junction bases numbered 7, after V lost 6 bases and J lost 4 bases. CDR3 DNA sequence: TGTGCCAGCAGGTTGGGGACAGGGACAGGAAACACCATATATTTT. It specifies CASRLGTGTGNTIYF.

For the CDR3, the DNA is TGTGCCAGCAGCCAAGATCCGGAGTTCTCTGGGGCCAACGTCCTGACTTTC. Its translation: CASSQDPEFSGANVLTF. The gene calls are TRBV14 and TRBJ2-6; D ambiguous. Germline V CDR1 and CDR2: SGHDN, FVKESK. V was cut by 0 bases and J by 0 bases, with 9 bases left in between. The CDR3 sequence is 17 residues long.

This clone was found once. The V gene is TRBV27, the J gene TRBJ2-5; D possibly corresponds to TRBD1 (5 bases). CDR1 is MNHEY and CDR2 is SMNVEV in the germline V gene (reference sequence). The CDR3 has 13 residues. Deletions cut 6 bases from V and 5 bases from J, with 13 bases between. CDR3: CASSVTAWETQYF. CDR3 DNA: TGTGCCAGCAGCGTGACAGCGTGGGAGACCCAGTACTTC.

The chain has TRBV5-1 and TRBJ2-3, with 12 bases lining up with TRBD2. The length of the CDR3 is 16 residues. The V gene's germline CDR1 is SGHRS and CDR2 YFSETQ. The trim removed 4 bases at V and 0 bases at J, leaving 3 bases unmatched. CDR3 nucleotides: TGCGCCAGCAGCGAGGGACTAGCGGGTAGCACAGATACGCAGTATTTT. Its protein is CASSEGLAGSTDTQYF.

V usage is TRBV7-9 and J usage is TRBJ2-1, with 13 bases that match TRBD2. This CDR3 has 18 residues. V shed 4 bases, J shed 2 bases, and the junction held 8 bases outside the gene matches. Per the germline V gene, CDR1 is SEHNR and CDR2 is FQNEAQ (reference sequence). The CDR3 is CASSSGTSGKLPYNEQFF. The CDR3 DNA sequence: TGTGCCAGCAGCTCCGGGACTAGCGGGAAACTACCCTACAATGAGCAGTTCTTC. Full variable domain (rest looked up from reference TRBV7-9 and TRBJ2-1): DTGVSQNPRHKITKRGQNVTFRCDPISEHNRLYWYRQTLGQGPEFLTYFQNEAQLEKSRLLSDRFSAERPKGSFSTLEIQRTEQGDSAMYLCASSSGTSGKLPYNEQFFGPGTRLTVL.

By share of the sample, this clone is large. As DNA, the CDR3 is TGTGCCAGCAGCCCCGGACTAGCGGGAGGAAATGAGCAGTTCTTC. Translated, it gives CASSPGLAGGNEQFF. The rearrangement uses TRBV11-1 and TRBJ2-1; 14 nucleotides agree with TRBD2. CDR1 is SGHAT, CDR2 FQDESV, per germline (reference sequence). The CDR3 has 15 amino acids. V shed 5 bases, J shed 7 bases, and the junction held 4 bases outside the gene matches.

The J gene is TRBJ1-1, the V gene TRBV15; tentative D call: TRBD1 (5 bases). The germline gives CDR1 LNHNV, CDR2 YYDKDF (reference sequence). This CDR3 has 18 residues. V shed 0 bases and J shed 6 bases, with 23 bases lying between them. The CDR3 nucleotides are TGTGCCACCAGCAGAGATACCCTAAAAGGGCAGGGTCGGGCTGAAGCTTTCTTT. Translation: CATSRDTLKGQGRAEAFF. The complete variable domain, with remaining parts taken from reference TRBV15 and TRBJ1-1, reads DAMVIQNPRYQVTQFGKPVTLSCSQTLNHNVMYWYQQKSSQAPKLLFHYYDKDFNNEADTPDNFQSRRPNTSFCFLDIRSPGLGDTAMYLCATSRDTLKGQGRAEAFFGQGTRLTVV.

The count of this clone is one. The chain joins TRBV2 to TRBJ2-3; D possibly corresponds to TRBD1 (6 bases). This CDR3 has 13 residues. Germline assignment: CDR1 SNHLY and CDR2 FYNNEI. V shed 7 bases and J shed 1 base, with 9 bases lying between them. The CDR3 DNA reads as TGTGCCAGCACCGAGGGGGGCACAGATACGCAGTATTTT. It specifies CASTEGGTDTQYF.

The chain's CDR3 is CASSSQGLAGNEQYF. The CDR3 DNA reads as TGCGCCAGCAGCTCCCAGGGTTTAGCGGGAAACGAGCAGTACTTC. The chain combines TRBV5-1 with TRBJ2-5, with TRBD2 matching over 8 bases. The J call may not be correct, given that the DNA end is closer to TRBJ2-7. This CDR3 comprises 15 residues. Germline V CDR1 and CDR2: SGHRS, YFSETQ.

The V call is TRBV10-3, the J call TRBJ2-2; D ambiguous. V dropped 3 bases and J dropped 0 bases, with 8 bases sitting between them. The CDR3 runs 15 residues. Germline V lookup: CDR1 ENHRY, CDR2 SYGVKD. The CDR3 loop is CAISDADTNTGELFF. The CDR3 DNA is TGTGCCATCAGTGACGCAGACACGAACACCGGGGAGCTGTTTTTT.

This clone was picked up one time. This rearrangement joins TRBV5-1 to TRBJ2-1, with no clear D. The V gene's germline CDR1 is SGHRS and CDR2 YFSETQ. The germline V and J ends were trimmed by 1 base and 5 bases, with 4 bases remaining between them. The CDR3 loop spans 12 amino acids. CDR3 coding DNA: TGCGCCAGCAGCTTGCCCAACAATGAGCAGTTCTTC. It yields the protein CASSLPNNEQFF.